A selection of T cell receptor beta chains follows, all from one sample in a study of identical twins. Each CDR3 protein gets one entry after TCRdb re-called the 5' RACE reads with MiXCR. The table records approximately 890,000 distinct CDR3 sequences, around 12% of them present only once. The same sample was also used in a study of yellow fever vaccine responses in identical twins.

The specimen was PBMCs. The receptors originated from a woman under 30 in good health. CDR3s include the opening cysteine and the closing phenylalanine or tryptophan. A D gene is named only where the DNA matches it firmly. Rows give clone size only sometimes, using once, few, many, or a class for an expanded clone.

CDR3 DNA: TGCAGTGCCCCGGGGAGAGGGCGGGGAGGGCTCGGTGAGCAGTTCTTC
CDR3 protein: CSAPGRGRGGLGEQFF
CDR3 length: 16
V gene: TRBV20-1
D gene: TRBD2
J gene: TRBJ2-1
clone size: NA

CDR3 DNA: TGTGCCAGCAGCTTAAGTTTCCAGGCCTCTGGGGCCAACGTCCTGACTTTC
CDR3 protein: CASSLSFQASGANVLTF
CDR3 length: 17
V gene: TRBV11-2
D gene: NA
J gene: TRBJ2-6
clone size: few

CDR3 DNA: TGCAGTGCTAATCCAGGGGCCTATGGCTACACCTTC
CDR3 protein: CSANPGAYGYTF
CDR3 length: 12
V gene: TRBV20-1
D gene: NA
J gene: TRBJ1-2
clone size: NA

CDR3 DNA: TGTGCCAGCAGTTTCGGGGGGGCCCTCCAGTTCTTC
CDR3 protein: CASSFGGALQFF
CDR3 length: 12
V gene: TRBV12-3/TRBV12-4
D gene: TRBD2
J gene: TRBJ2-1
clone size: NA

CDR3 DNA: TGTGCCAGCTCGGGACAGTTCTATGGCTACACCTTC
CDR3 protein: CASSGQFYGYTF
CDR3 length: 12
V gene: TRBV12-3/TRBV12-4
D gene: TRBD1
J gene: TRBJ1-2
clone size: many

CDR3 DNA: TGTGCCATCAGTGAGGGGGGAGGTACTGAAGCTTTCTTT
CDR3 protein: CAISEGGGTEAFF
CDR3 length: 13
V gene: TRBV10-3
D gene: NA
J gene: TRBJ1-1
clone size: many

CDR3 DNA: TGTGCCAGCAGCGATCGGAGCGGGAGACCCGGTAATGAGCAGTTCTTC
CDR3 protein: CASSDRSGRPGNEQFF
CDR3 length: 16
V gene: TRBV7-6
D gene: TRBD2
J gene: TRBJ2-1
clone size: once

CDR3 DNA: TGTGCCAGCAGTTCCAACGCCCTAGCGGGCTCCTACAATGAGCAGTTCTTC
CDR3 protein: CASSSNALAGSYNEQFF
CDR3 length: 17
V gene: TRBV28
D gene: TRBD2
J gene: TRBJ2-1
clone size: few

CDR3 DNA: TGTGCCAGCAGACGGGGTGTAGGGGGATCCTACAATGAGCAGTTCTTC
CDR3 protein: CASRRGVGGSYNEQFF
CDR3 length: 16
V gene: TRBV6-1
D gene: NA
J gene: TRBJ2-1
clone size: NA

CDR3 DNA: TGTGCCAGCAGTTACGCCGCGGGAAAGGGCTACAATGAGCAGTTCTTC
CDR3 protein: CASSYAAGKGYNEQFF
CDR3 length: 16
V gene: TRBV28
D gene: NA
J gene: TRBJ2-1
clone size: NA

CDR3 DNA: TGTGCCAGCAGAAACGACAGGGGCAATCAGCCCCAGCATTTT
CDR3 protein: CASRNDRGNQPQHF
CDR3 length: 14
V gene: TRBV2
D gene: TRBD1
J gene: TRBJ1-5
clone size: NA

CDR3 DNA: TGTGCCAGCAGCAGGGGCGCGGGACTATCCTACGAGCAGTACTTC
CDR3 protein: CASSRGAGLSYEQYF
CDR3 length: 15
V gene: TRBV12-3/TRBV12-4
D gene: NA
J gene: TRBJ2-7
clone size: NA

CDR3 DNA: TGTGCCAGCAGAATCGGGCCAGAGGGTGAAAAACTGTTTTTT
CDR3 protein: CASRIGPEGEKLFF
CDR3 length: 14
V gene: TRBV2
D gene: NA
J gene: TRBJ1-4
clone size: NA

CDR3 DNA: TGTGCCAGTAATAGCGGGAGCCACTACAATGAGCAGTTCTTC
CDR3 protein: CASNSGSHYNEQFF
CDR3 length: 14
V gene: TRBV19
D gene: TRBD2
J gene: TRBJ2-1
clone size: NA

CDR3 DNA: TGCAGCGTTGATAGTTTTAGAGGGAGGGCCTTGTATGAGCAGTTCTTC
CDR3 protein: CSVDSFRGRALYEQFF
CDR3 length: 16
V gene: TRBV29-1
D gene: TRBD2
J gene: TRBJ2-1
clone size: NA

CDR3 DNA: TGTGCCACCAGTGATCCGAGGTCCTACGAGCAGTACTTC
CDR3 protein: CATSDPRSYEQYF
CDR3 length: 13
V gene: TRBV24-1
D gene: NA
J gene: TRBJ2-7
clone size: NA

CDR3 DNA: TGTGCCAGCAGTTCGGACAGGCCTAAAGCTTTCTTT
CDR3 protein: CASSSDRPKAFF
CDR3 length: 12
V gene: TRBV12-3/TRBV12-4
D gene: TRBD1
J gene: TRBJ1-1
clone size: NA

CDR3 DNA: TGTGCCAGCACCCGGGCGACAGGGGGTTGGGAGCAGTACTTC
CDR3 protein: CASTRATGGWEQYF
CDR3 length: 14
V gene: TRBV28
D gene: TRBD1
J gene: TRBJ2-7
clone size: few

CDR3 DNA: TGTGCCAGCAGCCTGGACGGTGGGGTGGATACGCAGTATTTT
CDR3 protein: CASSLDGGVDTQYF
CDR3 length: 14
V gene: TRBV11-2
D gene: NA
J gene: TRBJ2-3
clone size: NA

CDR3 DNA: TGTGCCAGCAGTTACTCGTGGACAGGTTATGGCTACACCTTC
CDR3 protein: CASSYSWTGYGYTF
CDR3 length: 14
V gene: TRBV6-5
D gene: TRBD1
J gene: TRBJ1-2
clone size: NA

CDR3 DNA: TGCGCCAGCAGCCAACAGACAGGGGGCTGGACAGATACGCAGTATTTT
CDR3 protein: CASSQQTGGWTDTQYF
CDR3 length: 16
V gene: TRBV4-1
D gene: TRBD1
J gene: TRBJ2-3
clone size: few

CDR3 DNA: TGTGCCACCAGTCCCAGGCGCGGGGCCGGGGAGCTGTTTTTT
CDR3 protein: CATSPRRGAGELFF
CDR3 length: 14
V gene: TRBV15
D gene: NA
J gene: TRBJ2-2
clone size: few

CDR3 DNA: TGTGCCAGTAGTATAGATCGGATCCAAGAGACCCAGTACTTC
CDR3 protein: CASSIDRIQETQYF
CDR3 length: 14
V gene: TRBV19
D gene: NA
J gene: TRBJ2-5
clone size: NA

CDR3 DNA: TGTGCCAGCAGTTTATCGTTCGTGGTCCCCGGGGAGCTGTTTTTT
CDR3 protein: CASSLSFVVPGELFF
CDR3 length: 15
V gene: TRBV27
D gene: NA
J gene: TRBJ2-2
clone size: NA

CDR3 DNA: TGCAGTGCTAGGCGGGGACCATACGAGCAGTACTTC
CDR3 protein: CSARRGPYEQYF
CDR3 length: 12
V gene: TRBV20-1
D gene: NA
J gene: TRBJ2-7
clone size: NA

CDR3 DNA: TGCAGTGCTAGCCGACACCCGAACACTGAAGCTTTCTTT
CDR3 protein: CSASRHPNTEAFF
CDR3 length: 13
V gene: TRBV20-1
D gene: NA
J gene: TRBJ1-1
clone size: few

CDR3 DNA: TGTGCCAGCAGCGACGCATTGGTTGCTAGCGGACCCGGGGAGCTGTTTTTT
CDR3 protein: CASSDALVASGPGELFF
CDR3 length: 17
V gene: TRBV5-5
D gene: TRBD2
J gene: TRBJ2-2
clone size: few

CDR3 DNA: TGTGCCAGCAGCAACCAAACAGGGGGGTCTGTCGCCTCCTACGAGCAGTACTTC
CDR3 protein: CASSNQTGGSVASYEQYF
CDR3 length: 18
V gene: TRBV21-1
D gene: NA
J gene: TRBJ2-7
clone size: NA

CDR3 DNA: TGTGCCAGCAGCTTAAGGGGATGGGGCTACGAGCAGTACTTC
CDR3 protein: CASSLRGWGYEQYF
CDR3 length: 14
V gene: TRBV7-2
D gene: NA
J gene: TRBJ2-7
clone size: NA